This TCR beta chain was sequenced for a study of Ad26.COV2.S vaccination and SARS-CoV-2 variants. Background on the study: Once or twice, 56 days apart, Ad26.COV2.S was delivered intramuscularly.

This clone has only one observation. Sequenced by immunoSEQ multiplex PCR; TCRdb stores in-frame clones only, minus some. Seen here are 300,000 to 400,000 clones, about 85% observed once, and the top ten hold around 5.8%. Stated treatment: around 19 received Ad26.COV2.S at low or high dose, single or two shots; roughly five received placebo; per-sample allocation not given. It was on day 63 after the first vaccine or placebo injection that samples were taken. This TCR came from a person between 18 and 65 years old who received the Ad26.COV2.S COVID-19 vaccine or a placebo. This sample comprised peripheral blood, obtained in a trial of Ad26.COV2.S vaccine versus placebo.

The chain's CDR3 is CSVAQRLGQGTAGNTIYF. CDR3 DNA sequence: TGCAGCGTTGCACAACGCCTGGGACAGGGCACGGCTGGAAACACCATATATTTT. The V gene is TRBV29-1, the J gene TRBJ1-3, with TRBD1 matching 9 bases. Germline V CDR1 and CDR2: SQVTM, ANQGSEA. The CDR3 is 18 amino acids. J lost 2 bases, V lost 4 bases, and 15 bases had no gene match.